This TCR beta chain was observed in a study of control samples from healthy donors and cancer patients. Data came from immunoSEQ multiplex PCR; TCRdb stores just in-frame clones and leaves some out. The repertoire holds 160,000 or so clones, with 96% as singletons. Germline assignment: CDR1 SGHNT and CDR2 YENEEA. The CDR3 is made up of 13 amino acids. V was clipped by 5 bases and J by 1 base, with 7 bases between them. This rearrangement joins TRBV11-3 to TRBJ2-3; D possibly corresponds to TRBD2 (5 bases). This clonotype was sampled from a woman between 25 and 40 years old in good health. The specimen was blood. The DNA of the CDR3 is TGTGCCAGCAGCCCCGGGGGCACAGATACGCAGTATTTT. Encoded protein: CASSPGGTDTQYF. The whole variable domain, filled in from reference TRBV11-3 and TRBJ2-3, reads EAGVVQSPRYKIIEKKQPVAFWCNPISGHNTLYWYLQNLGQGPELLIRYENEEAVDDSQLPKDRFSAERLKGVDSTLKIQPAELGDSAVYLCASSPGGTDTQYFGPGTRLTVL.